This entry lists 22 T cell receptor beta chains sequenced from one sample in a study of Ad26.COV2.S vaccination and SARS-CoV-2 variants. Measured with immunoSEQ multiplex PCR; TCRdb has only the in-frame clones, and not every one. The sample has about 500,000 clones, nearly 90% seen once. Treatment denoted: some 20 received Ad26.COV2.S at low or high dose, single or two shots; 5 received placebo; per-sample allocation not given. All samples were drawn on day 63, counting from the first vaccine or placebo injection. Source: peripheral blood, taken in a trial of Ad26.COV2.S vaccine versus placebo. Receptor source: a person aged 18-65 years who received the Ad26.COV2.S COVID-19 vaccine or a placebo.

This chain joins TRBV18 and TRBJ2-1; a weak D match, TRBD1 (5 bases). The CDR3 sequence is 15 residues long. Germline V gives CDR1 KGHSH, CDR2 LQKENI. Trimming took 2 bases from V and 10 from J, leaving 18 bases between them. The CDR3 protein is CASSPYAGSEYEQFF. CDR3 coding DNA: TGTGCCAGCTCACCATATGCAGGGTCAGAATACGAGCAGTTCTTC.

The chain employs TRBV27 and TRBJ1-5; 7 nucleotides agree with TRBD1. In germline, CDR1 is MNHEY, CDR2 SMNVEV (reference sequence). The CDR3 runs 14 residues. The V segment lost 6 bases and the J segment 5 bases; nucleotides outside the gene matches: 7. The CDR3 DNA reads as TGTGCCAGCAGCAGGGGGACGGTGGATCAGCCCCAGCATTTT. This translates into CASSRGTVDQPQHF.

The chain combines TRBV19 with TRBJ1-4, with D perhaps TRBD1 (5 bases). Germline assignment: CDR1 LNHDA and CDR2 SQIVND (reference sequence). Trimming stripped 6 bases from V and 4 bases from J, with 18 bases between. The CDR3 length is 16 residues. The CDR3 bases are TGTGCCAGTAGGAGAAAACTCAGGGCGGGTAATGAAAAACTGTTTTTT. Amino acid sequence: CASRRKLRAGNEKLFF. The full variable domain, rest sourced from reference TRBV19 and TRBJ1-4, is DGGITQSPKYLFRKEGQNVTLSCEQNLNHDAMYWYRQDPGQGLRLIYYSQIVNDFQKGDIAEGYSVSREKKESFPLTVTSAQKNPTAFYLCASRRKLRAGNEKLFFGSGTQLSVL.

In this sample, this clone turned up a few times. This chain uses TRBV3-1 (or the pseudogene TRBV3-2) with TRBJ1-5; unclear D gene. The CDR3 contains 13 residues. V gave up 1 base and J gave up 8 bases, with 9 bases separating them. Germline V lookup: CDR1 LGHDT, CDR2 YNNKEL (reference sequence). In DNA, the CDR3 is TGTGCCAGCAGCCAAGGCGGGAGAAAGCCCCAGCATTTT. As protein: CASSQGGRKPQHF.

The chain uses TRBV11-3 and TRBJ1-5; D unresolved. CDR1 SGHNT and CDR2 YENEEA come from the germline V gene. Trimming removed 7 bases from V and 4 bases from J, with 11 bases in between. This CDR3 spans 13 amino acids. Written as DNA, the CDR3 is TGTGCCAGCAACCAGAGAGGGAATCAGCCCCAGCATTTT. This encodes CASNQRGNQPQHF. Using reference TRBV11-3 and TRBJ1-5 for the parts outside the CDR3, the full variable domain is EAGVVQSPRYKIIEKKQPVAFWCNPISGHNTLYWYLQNLGQGPELLIRYENEEAVDDSQLPKDRFSAERLKGVDSTLKIQPAELGDSAVYLCASNQRGNQPQHFGDGTRLSIL.

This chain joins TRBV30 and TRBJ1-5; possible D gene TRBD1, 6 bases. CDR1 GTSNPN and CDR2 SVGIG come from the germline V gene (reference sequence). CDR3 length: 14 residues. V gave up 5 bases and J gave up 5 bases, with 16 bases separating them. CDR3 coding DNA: TGTGCCTGGGGAACAGGGCTAAGGGATCAGCCCCAGCATTTT. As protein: CAWGTGLRDQPQHF.

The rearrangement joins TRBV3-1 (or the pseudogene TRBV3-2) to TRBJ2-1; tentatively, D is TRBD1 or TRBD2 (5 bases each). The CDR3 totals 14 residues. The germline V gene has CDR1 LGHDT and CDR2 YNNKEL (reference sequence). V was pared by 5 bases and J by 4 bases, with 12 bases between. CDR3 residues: CASSGRDRYNEQFF. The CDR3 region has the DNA TGTGCCAGCAGCGGACGGGACCGATACAATGAGCAGTTCTTC.

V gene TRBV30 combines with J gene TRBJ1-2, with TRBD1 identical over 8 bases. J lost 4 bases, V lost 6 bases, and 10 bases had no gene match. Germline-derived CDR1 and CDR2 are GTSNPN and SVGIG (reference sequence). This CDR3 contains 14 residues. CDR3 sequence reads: CACTTRDRPYGYTF. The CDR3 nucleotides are TGTGCCTGCACGACACGGGACAGGCCCTATGGCTACACCTTC.

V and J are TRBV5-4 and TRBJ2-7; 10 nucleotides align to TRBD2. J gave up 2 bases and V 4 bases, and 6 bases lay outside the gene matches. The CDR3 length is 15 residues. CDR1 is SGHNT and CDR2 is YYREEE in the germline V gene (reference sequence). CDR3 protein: CASSPSGGGPYEQYF. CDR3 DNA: TGTGCCAGCAGCCCAAGCGGGGGGGGACCCTACGAGCAGTACTTC.

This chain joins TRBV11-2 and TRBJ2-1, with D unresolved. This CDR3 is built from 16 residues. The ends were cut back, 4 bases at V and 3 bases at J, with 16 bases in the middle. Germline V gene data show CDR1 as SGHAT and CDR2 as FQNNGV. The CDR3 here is CASSYQSIGFYNEQFF. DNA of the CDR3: TGTGCCAGCAGCTACCAGAGTATCGGGTTCTACAATGAGCAGTTCTTC.

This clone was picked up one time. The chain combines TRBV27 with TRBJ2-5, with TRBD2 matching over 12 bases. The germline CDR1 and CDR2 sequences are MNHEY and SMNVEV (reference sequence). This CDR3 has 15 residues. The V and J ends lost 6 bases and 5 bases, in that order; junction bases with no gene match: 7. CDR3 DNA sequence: TGTGCCAGCAGCAGGACTAGCGGGGTTTTTGAGACCCAGTACTTC. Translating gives CASSRTSGVFETQYF.

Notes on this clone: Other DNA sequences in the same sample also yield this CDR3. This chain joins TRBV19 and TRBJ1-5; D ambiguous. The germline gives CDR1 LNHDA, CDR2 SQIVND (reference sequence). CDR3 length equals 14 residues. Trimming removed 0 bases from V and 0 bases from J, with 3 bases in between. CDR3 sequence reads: CASSIDSSNQPQHF. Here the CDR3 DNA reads TGTGCCAGTAGTATAGACAGTAGCAATCAGCCCCAGCATTTT. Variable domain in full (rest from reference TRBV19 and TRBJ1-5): DGGITQSPKYLFRKEGQNVTLSCEQNLNHDAMYWYRQDPGQGLRLIYYSQIVNDFQKGDIAEGYSVSREKKESFPLTVTSAQKNPTAFYLCASSIDSSNQPQHFGDGTRLSIL.

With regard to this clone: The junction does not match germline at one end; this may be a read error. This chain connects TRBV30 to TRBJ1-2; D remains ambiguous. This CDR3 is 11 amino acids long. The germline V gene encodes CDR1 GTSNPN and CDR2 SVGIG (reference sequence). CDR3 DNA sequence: TGTGCCTGGACCCCGCCCCGGACTCTCGCCTTC. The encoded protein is CAWTPPRTLAF.

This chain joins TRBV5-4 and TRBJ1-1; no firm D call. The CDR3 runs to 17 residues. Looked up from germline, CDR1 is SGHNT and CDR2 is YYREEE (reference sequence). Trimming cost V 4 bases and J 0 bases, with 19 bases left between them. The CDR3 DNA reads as TGTGCCAGCAGCCAACACCCAAGGGTCGAGATGAACACTGAAGCTTTCTTT. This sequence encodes CASSQHPRVEMNTEAFF.

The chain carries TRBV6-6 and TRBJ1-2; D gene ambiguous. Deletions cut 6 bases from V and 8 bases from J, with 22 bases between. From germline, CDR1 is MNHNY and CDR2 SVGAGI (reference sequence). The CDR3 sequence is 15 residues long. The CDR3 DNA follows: TGTGCCAGCAGCAATTCAAAACTCGGACGAGGAGGCTACACCTTC. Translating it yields CASSNSKLGRGGYTF.

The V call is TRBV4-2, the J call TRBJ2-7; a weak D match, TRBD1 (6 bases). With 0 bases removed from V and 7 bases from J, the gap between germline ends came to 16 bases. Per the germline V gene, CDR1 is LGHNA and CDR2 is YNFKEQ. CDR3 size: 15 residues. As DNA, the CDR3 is TGTGCCAGCAGCCAAGATGGGGGCCTGGGGCGGGAGCAGTACTTC. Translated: CASSQDGGLGREQYF.

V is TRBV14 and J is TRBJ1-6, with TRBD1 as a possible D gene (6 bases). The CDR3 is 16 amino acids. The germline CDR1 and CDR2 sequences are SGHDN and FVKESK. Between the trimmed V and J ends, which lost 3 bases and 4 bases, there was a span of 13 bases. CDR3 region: CASSQTRTVYNSPLHF. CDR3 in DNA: TGTGCCAGCAGCCAGACCCGGACAGTTTATAATTCACCCCTCCACTTT.

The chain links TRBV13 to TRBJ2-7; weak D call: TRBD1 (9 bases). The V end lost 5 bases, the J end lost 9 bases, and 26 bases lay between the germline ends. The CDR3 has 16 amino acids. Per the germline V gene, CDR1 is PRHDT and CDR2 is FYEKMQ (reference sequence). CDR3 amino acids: CASSPEPGQGLDGQYF. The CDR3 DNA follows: TGTGCCAGCAGCCCCGAACCGGGACAGGGACTAGATGGGCAGTACTTC.

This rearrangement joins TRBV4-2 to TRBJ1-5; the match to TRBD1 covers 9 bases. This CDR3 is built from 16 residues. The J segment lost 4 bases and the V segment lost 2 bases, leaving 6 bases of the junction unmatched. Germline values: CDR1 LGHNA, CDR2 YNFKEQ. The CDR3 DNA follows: TGTGCCAGCAGCCAAACCCCGGGACAGGGAAATCAGCCCCAGCATTTT. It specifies CASSQTPGQGNQPQHF.

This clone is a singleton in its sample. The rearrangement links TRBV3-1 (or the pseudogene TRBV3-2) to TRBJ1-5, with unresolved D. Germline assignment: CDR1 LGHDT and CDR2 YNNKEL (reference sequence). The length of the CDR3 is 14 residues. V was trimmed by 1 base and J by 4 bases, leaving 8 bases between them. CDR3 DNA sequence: TGTGCCAGCAGCCAAGCCATAGGTAATCAGCCCCAGCATTTT. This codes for CASSQAIGNQPQHF.

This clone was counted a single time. The CDR3 region is CASSEVMGGTYEQYF. CDR3 bases: TGTGCCAGCAGTGAAGTGATGGGGGGGACCTACGAGCAGTACTTC. The rearrangement links TRBV2 to TRBJ2-7; 7 bases map to TRBD2. The junction had 5 bases not matched to a gene; V was cut back by 1 base and J by 2 bases. Germline assignment: CDR1 SNHLY and CDR2 FYNNEI. The length of the CDR3 is 15 residues.

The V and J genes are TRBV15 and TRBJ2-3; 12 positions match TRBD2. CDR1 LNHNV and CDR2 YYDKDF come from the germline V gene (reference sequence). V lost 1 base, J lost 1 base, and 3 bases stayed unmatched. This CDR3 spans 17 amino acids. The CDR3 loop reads CATSRGGLAGRTDTQYF. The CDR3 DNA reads TGTGCCACCAGCAGAGGGGGACTAGCGGGCCGCACAGATACGCAGTATTTT.